The 31 T cell receptor beta chains below were found in one sample sequenced in a study of CD8 T cells in ankylosing spondylitis. TCRdb redid the calling of the 5' RACE reads with MiXCR, one entry per CDR3 protein. The sample lists about 240,000 distinct CDR3 sequences, 8.6% occurring once. The sequencing input was blood, either unsorted or a sorted T cell fraction (not recorded which). All receptors derive from a male donor with ankylosing spondylitis or in good health (not recorded which).

This clonotype came up many times. The chain uses TRBV5-8 and TRBJ1-3; no firm D call. Trimming pared 0 bases from V and 2 bases from J, leaving 9 bases between. The CDR3 is 15 residues long. CDR1 and CDR2 (germline): SGHTS, YDEGEE. In DNA, the CDR3 is TGTGCCAGCAGCTTGGGAGGGCTACCTGGAAACACCATATATTTT. Translating gives CASSLGGLPGNTIYF. Looking up the rest from reference TRBV5-8 and TRBJ1-3 gives the full variable domain: EAGVTQSPTHLIKTRGQQATLRCSPISGHTSVYWYQQALGLGLQFLLWYDEGEERNRGNFPPRFSGRQFPNYSSELNVNALELEDSALYLCASSLGGLPGNTIYFGEGSWLTVV.

In its sample, this clonotype was seen many times. The rearrangement uses TRBV10-2 and TRBJ1-3; a weak D match, TRBD1 (6 bases). The CDR3 is made up of 14 amino acids. Trimming took off 6 bases at V and 0 bases at J, with 9 bases between the two ends. CDR1 and CDR2 from the germline V gene are WSHSY and SAAADI. CDR3 sequence: CASRGGPSGNTIYF. CDR3 DNA: TGCGCCAGCAGGGGGGGGCCCTCTGGAAACACCATATATTTT.

This clonotype was seen at least ten times. V gene TRBV29-1 combines with J gene TRBJ1-4; weak D call: TRBD1 (6 bases). CDR3 length: 14 residues. CDR1 is SQVTM, CDR2 ANQGSEA, per germline. The V and J ends lost 7 bases and 8 bases respectively, with 20 bases between them. The CDR3 loop reads CSAPGAAGGEKLFF. CDR3 bases: TGCAGCGCCCCGGGGGCAGCCGGCGGCGAAAAACTGTTTTTT.

This clonotype has a count of ten or more. The rearrangement uses TRBV7-8 and TRBJ2-1, with 7 bases lining up with TRBD2. The CDR3 has 16 amino acids. Germline V lookup: CDR1 SGHVS, CDR2 FQNEAQ. Germline trimming cut 5 bases from V and 2 bases from J; bases unmatched to any gene: 9. CDR3 protein: CASSMRPRGAYNEQFF. Here the CDR3 DNA reads TGTGCCAGCAGCATGCGACCCCGGGGGGCCTACAATGAGCAGTTCTTC.

This clonotype was observed at least ten times. This chain links TRBV29-1 with TRBJ1-2, with D unclear. The V gene's germline CDR1 is SQVTM and CDR2 ANQGSEA. The V gene lost 5 bases and the J gene lost 1 base, with 14 bases spanning the gap. The CDR3 consists of 14 residues. In DNA, the CDR3 is TGCAGCGTTCTAACGGGCTTAAATAACTATGGCTACACCTTC. The encoded protein is CSVLTGLNNYGYTF.

This clonotype showed up many times. The chain recombines TRBV12-3 or TRBV12-4 with TRBJ1-1, with TRBD1 as a possible D gene (5 bases). Trimming took off 6 bases at V and 0 bases at J, with 14 bases between the two ends. The CDR3 is 15 residues long. The CDR3 bases are TGTGCCAGCAGCCCCACCCGGGGACTGAACACTGAAGCTTTCTTT. Protein: CASSPTRGLNTEAFF.

In its sample, this clonotype was seen a few times. V and J are TRBV7-2 and TRBJ2-2; D perhaps matches TRBD2 (6 bases). This CDR3 is 14 amino acids long. V gave up 1 base and J gave up 6 bases, with 9 bases separating them. Per the germline V gene, CDR1 is SGHTA and CDR2 is FQGNSA. CDR3 DNA: TGTGCCAGCAGCTTAGTTCGGGGGTCCGGGGAGCTGTTTTTT. Amino acids: CASSLVRGSGELFF. The full variable domain, completed using reference TRBV7-2 and TRBJ2-2, is GAGVSQSPSNKVTEKGKDVELRCDPISGHTALYWYRQSLGQGLEFLIYFQGNSAPDKSGLPSDRFSAERTGGSVSTLTIQRTQQEDSAVYLCASSLVRGSGELFFGEGSRLTVL.

This clonotype was picked up many times. CDR3 nucleotides: TGTGCCAGCAGCTCAAAACAGGGGGCTGATACGCAGTATTTT. Translation gives CASSSKQGADTQYF. The genes are TRBV7-8 and TRBJ2-3, with 9 positions matching TRBD1. V shed 4 bases and J 6 bases; nucleotides not matched to a gene: 5. The CDR3 length is 14 residues. Germline CDR1 SGHVS, CDR2 FQNEAQ.

Notes on this clonotype: Possible read error: a much larger clone is one base away. The DNA of the CDR3 is TGCGCCAGCGGGACTAGCGGGAGGTACGAGCAGTACTTC. Its translation: CASGTSGRYEQYF. The rearrangement uses TRBV5-1 and TRBJ2-7, with 15 bases aligning to TRBD2. The J segment lost 4 bases and the V segment lost 7 bases, leaving 0 bases of the junction unmatched. Germline CDR1 and CDR2: SGHRS and YFSETQ. The CDR3 has 13 amino acids.

This clonotype came up many times. The gene calls are TRBV29-1 and TRBJ2-3; TRBD1 is a possible D gene (6 bases). This CDR3 is 13 amino acids long. The ends were cut back, 5 bases at V and 3 bases at J, with 12 bases in the middle. Per germline, CDR1 SQVTM and CDR2 ANQGSEA. In DNA form, the CDR3 reads TGCAGCGTTCGTACAGGGTTAACAGATACGCAGTATTTT. It yields the protein CSVRTGLTDTQYF.

This clonotype appeared many times. J is TRBJ2-1 and V is TRBV6-6, with D hard to call. V dropped 5 bases and J dropped 7 bases, with 9 bases sitting between them. Germline V lookup: CDR1 MNHNY, CDR2 SVGAGI (reference sequence). CDR3 length equals 12 residues. The CDR3 protein is CASSSDLNEQFF. The CDR3, as DNA: TGTGCCAGCAGTAGCGACTTGAATGAGCAGTTCTTC.

This clonotype was seen many times. The genes are TRBV2 and TRBJ2-1; D is unclear. CDR3 length: 11 residues. Germline CDR1 and CDR2: SNHLY and FYNNEI. Trimming shortened V by 6 bases and J by 9 bases, and 9 bases separated the two germline ends. The CDR3 here is CASRETVEQFF. CDR3 coding DNA: TGTGCCAGCAGAGAGACGGTTGAGCAGTTCTTC.

This clonotype was observed a few times. The chain is built from TRBV29-1 and TRBJ1-1, with a possible D match to TRBD1 (5 bases). Germline CDR1 reads SQVTM; CDR2 reads ANQGSEA. The CDR3 has 15 residues. V dropped 4 bases and J dropped 1 base, with 16 bases sitting between them. The CDR3, as DNA: TGCAGCGTTGCGGGTAGTGGGGGTCCGAACACTGAAGCTTTCTTT. Translated: CSVAGSGGPNTEAFF.

This clonotype occurred once. This sequence may be a read error, since a much larger clone differs from it by one base. The chain is built from TRBV10-3 and TRBJ1-3, with D unresolved. Germline V CDR1 and CDR2: ENHRY, SYGVKD. The CDR3 runs 15 residues. Written as DNA, the CDR3 is TGTGCCATCAGTTTTGGAGGAGGCTCTGGAAACAACATATATTTT. Protein sequence: CAISFGGGSGNNIYF.

This clonotype occurred many times. The rearrangement joins TRBV20-1 to TRBJ2-1; 9 positions match TRBD2. The CDR3 is 13 amino acids. J was trimmed by 5 bases and V by 4 bases; bases with no gene match: 3. Germline V lookup: CDR1 DFQATT, CDR2 SNEGSKA (reference sequence). DNA of the CDR3: TGCAGTGCTAAATGGACTAGCGACAATGAGCAGTTCTTC. It yields the protein CSAKWTSDNEQFF.

This clonotype has ten or more counts. The chain is built from TRBV5-6 and TRBJ1-5; unclear D gene. Trimming shortened V by 1 base and J by 2 bases, and 10 bases separated the two germline ends. CDR1 SGHDT and CDR2 YYEEEE come from the germline V gene. The length of the CDR3 is 15 residues. The CDR3 nucleotides read TGTGCCAGCAGCTTGAGTAGGGTTGGCAATCAGCCCCAGCATTTT. Amino acids: CASSLSRVGNQPQHF.

V usage is TRBV5-5 and J usage is TRBJ2-7, with 12 bases lining up with TRBD2. This CDR3 contains 17 residues. Per the germline V gene, CDR1 is SGHKS and CDR2 is YYEKEE (reference sequence). The V and J ends lost 0 bases and 6 bases, in that order; junction bases with no gene match: 10. CDR3 nucleotides: TGTGCCAGCAGCTTGGTTCTAGCGGGAGGGTCCCCTCGCGAGCAGTACTTC. It yields the protein CASSLVLAGGSPREQYF.

This clonotype was observed at least ten times. The CDR3 loop is CASSFPGGLGYTF. CDR3 sequence (DNA): TGCGCCAGCAGCTTTCCAGGGGGGCTCGGCTACACCTTC. The chain employs TRBV5-1 and TRBJ1-2, with 7 bases identical to TRBD1. This CDR3 comprises 13 residues. V trimming: 2 bases; J trimming: 8 bases; junction bases outside the gene matches: 6. CDR1 is SGHRS and CDR2 is YFSETQ in the germline V gene. The full variable domain, in which reference TRBV5-1 and TRBJ1-2 provide the parts outside the CDR3, is KAGVTQTPRYLIKTRGQQVTLSCSPISGHRSVSWYQQTPGQGLQFLFEYFSETQRNKGNFPGRFSGRQFSNSRSEMNVSTLELGDSALYLCASSFPGGLGYTFGSGTRLTVV.

Many counts were recorded for this clonotype. The chain has TRBV6-5 and TRBJ2-7; D unresolved. The CDR3 is made up of 11 amino acids. V dropped 4 bases and J dropped 3 bases, with 4 bases sitting between them. In germline, CDR1 is MNHEY, CDR2 SVGAGI. In DNA form, the CDR3 reads TGTGCCAGCAGTTCCATCTACGAGCAGTACTTC. This codes for CASSSIYEQYF.

The genes are TRBV20-1 and TRBJ2-1, with a possible D match to TRBD1 (6 bases). Germline loops: CDR1 DFQATT, CDR2 SNEGSKA (reference sequence). Trimming pared 1 base from V and 7 bases from J, leaving 17 bases between. CDR3 size: 15 residues. The CDR3 nucleotides read TGCAGTGCTAGAGCCCCTAGGGGGAACCTGAATGAGCAGTTCTTC. Its translation is CSARAPRGNLNEQFF.

This clonotype was found a few times. The chain employs TRBV5-1 and TRBJ1-2; D unresolved. CDR1 and CDR2 (germline): SGHRS, YFSETQ. Trimming removed 4 bases from V and 0 bases from J, with 10 bases in between. CDR3 length: 14 amino acids. CDR3 region: CASSMGPTNYGYTF. CDR3 bases: TGCGCCAGCAGCATGGGCCCGACTAACTATGGCTACACCTTC.

Many counts were recorded for this clonotype. The rearrangement joins TRBV20-1 to TRBJ2-7; TRBD2 matches at 12 bases. The J segment lost 2 bases and the V segment lost 6 bases, leaving 2 bases of the junction unmatched. This CDR3 has 13 residues. Germline-derived CDR1 and CDR2 are DFQATT and SNEGSKA (reference sequence). Here the CDR3 reads CSARLAGAYEQYF. The CDR3 nucleotides are TGCAGTGCCCGACTAGCGGGGGCCTACGAGCAGTACTTC.

This clonotype was seen repeatedly, ten times or more. The V gene is TRBV5-5, the J gene TRBJ2-2; D is perhaps TRBD1 (6 bases). This CDR3 spans 14 amino acids. The germline V gene has CDR1 SGHKS and CDR2 YYEKEE (reference sequence). The V end was cut by 0 bases, the J end by 5 bases, with 8 bases between. This CDR3 is CASSLDRVTGELFF. CDR3 coding DNA: TGTGCCAGCAGCTTGGACAGGGTAACCGGGGAGCTGTTTTTT.

There are many counts of this clonotype. This chain joins TRBV7-2 and TRBJ2-3; D may be TRBD2 (5 bases). Trimming removed 3 bases at V and 6 bases at J, with 16 bases between. The germline V gene encodes CDR1 SGHTA and CDR2 FQGNSA. The CDR3 length is 15 residues. The CDR3 loop reads CASSFSTGIVDTQYF. The CDR3 nucleotides read TGTGCCAGCAGCTTTTCAACGGGGATAGTTGATACGCAGTATTTT.

This clonotype appeared many times. The chain combines TRBV12-3 or TRBV12-4 with TRBJ2-2; unclear D gene. This CDR3 region has 13 residues. V lost 8 bases and J 4 bases, leaving 11 bases between the germline ends. The CDR3 coding sequence is TGTGCCAGCCAATGGGGTTCCACCGGGGAGCTGTTTTTT. It specifies CASQWGSTGELFF.

This clonotype was observed many times. The rearrangement links TRBV7-9 to TRBJ2-7; 9 bases are shared with TRBD1. Trimming removed 6 bases from V and 3 bases from J; junction bases left unmatched: 6. The CDR3 length is 14 residues. The V gene's germline CDR1 is SEHNR and CDR2 FQNEAQ (reference sequence). The chain's CDR3 is CASRPPGQGYEQYF. The CDR3, as DNA: TGTGCCAGCAGACCCCCGGGACAGGGCTACGAGCAGTACTTC. Combining the CDR3 with reference TRBV7-9 and TRBJ2-7 gives the whole variable domain DTGVSQNPRHKITKRGQNVTFRCDPISEHNRLYWYRQTLGQGPEFLTYFQNEAQLEKSRLLSDRFSAERPKGSFSTLEIQRTEQGDSAMYLCASRPPGQGYEQYFGPGTRLTVT.

This clonotype was recorded at least ten times. The chain links TRBV20-1 to TRBJ2-2; 12 bases are shared with TRBD2. The CDR3 runs to 15 residues. The germline V gene has CDR1 DFQATT and CDR2 SNEGSKA (reference sequence). V shed 4 bases, J shed 6 bases, and the junction held 6 bases outside the gene matches. CDR3 in amino acids: CSAKLAGGGAGELFF. In nucleotides, the CDR3 is TGCAGTGCTAAACTAGCGGGAGGAGGTGCCGGGGAGCTGTTTTTT.

This clonotype was recorded at least ten times. The V call is TRBV7-8, the J call TRBJ2-1; D remains unclear. Germline V lookup: CDR1 SGHVS, CDR2 FQNEAQ. This CDR3 comprises 15 residues. Trimming took off 3 bases at V and 1 base at J, with 10 bases between the two ends. In DNA form, the CDR3 reads TGTGCCAGCAGCTTCGACTTCATATCCTACAATGAGCAGTTCTTC. The encoded protein is CASSFDFISYNEQFF.

This clonotype was counted at least ten times. This chain connects TRBV27 to TRBJ1-2; the D is unclear. This CDR3 comprises 13 residues. CDR1 MNHEY and CDR2 SMNVEV come from the germline V gene (reference sequence). Between the trimmed V and J ends, which lost 7 bases and 8 bases, there was a span of 17 bases. CDR3 sequence (DNA): TGTGCCAGCACCAACCGCAAGGGTCGGGGCTACACCTTC. The encoded protein is CASTNRKGRGYTF.

This clonotype came up many times. CDR3 protein: CASSYREFAFF. The CDR3 region has the DNA TGTGCCAGCAGTTACCGGGAGTTCGCTTTCTTT. The chain links TRBV6-2 or TRBV6-3 to TRBJ1-1, with no clear D. V was trimmed by 2 bases and J by 11 bases, leaving 9 bases between them. The CDR3 loop spans 11 amino acids. Germline V gene data show CDR1 as MNHEY and CDR2 as SVGEGT.

The chain couples TRBV7-2 to TRBJ1-4, with a tentative D call TRBD1 (6 bases). Looked up from germline, CDR1 is SGHTA and CDR2 is FQGNSA. V lost 5 bases and J 8 bases, leaving 12 bases between the germline ends. The CDR3 length is 13 residues. The CDR3 spells CASSRERGEKLFF. The CDR3 DNA is TGTGCCAGCAGCCGGGAGAGGGGGGAAAAACTGTTTTTT.